This entry features one T cell receptor beta chain sequence. Germline V gene sequence: CDR1 MNHEY, CDR2 SVGAGI. The V end lost 4 bases, the J end lost 6 bases, and 16 bases lay between the germline ends. The length of the CDR3 is 15 residues. The sample originates from a study of T cell changes during pregnancy in multiple sclerosis. The data were produced by immunoSEQ multiplex PCR, yet TCRdb's version contains in-frame clones alone and is incomplete. The table includes 17,000 or so clones, approximately 86% detected once. The rearrangement links TRBV6-5 to TRBJ1-5, with D tentatively TRBD1 (5 bases). The sequencing here drew on CD8+ T cells from peripheral blood mononuclear cells, taken after pregnancy. The TCR comes from a female donor in good health, enrolled as a control in a pregnancy study. The CDR3 is CASSSQTDRIQPQHF. In DNA form, the CDR3 reads TGTGCCAGCAGTTCACAGACAGACCGGATTCAGCCCCAGCATTTT.